A selection of T cell receptor beta chains follows, all from one sample in a study of CD4+ T cells in melanoma. Produced via immunoSEQ multiplex PCR; TCRdb's table is partial and in-frame only. The sample has some 13,000 clones, around 80% seen once. Sequenced sample: cells from a culture (not recorded whether cultured in vitro). These receptors originate from a human donor with melanoma. Both conserved end residues are part of each CDR3. D genes are given only for firm matches. Size values are once, few and many counts, or a class for expanded clones, and some rows have none.

J gene | clone size | D gene | V gene | CDR3 protein | CDR3 DNA
TRBJ1-3 | once | . | TRBV6-1 | CASSDPAVNGNTIYF | TGTGCCAGCAGTGACCCTGCGGTGAATGGAAACACCATATATTTT
TRBJ2-7 | . | . | TRBV18 | CASSPPGRSAYEQYF | TGTGCCAGCTCACCACCGGGGAGGAGTGCCTACGAGCAGTACTTC
TRBJ1-2 | . | . | TRBV18 | CASSPIPGGYTF | TGTGCCAGCTCACCAATTCCAGGCGGCTACACCTTC
TRBJ2-2 | once | . | TRBV19 | CASSGRPPTGELFF | TGTGCCAGTAGTGGAAGACCCCCAACCGGGGAGCTGTTTTTT
TRBJ2-7 | . | . | TRBV11-1 | CASSSTGIEQYF | TGTGCCAGCAGTTCTACAGGGATAGAGCAGTACTTC
TRBJ1-2 | . | . | TRBV6-6 | CASSYGAGGFYGYTF | TGTGCCAGCAGTTACGGCGCAGGCGGATTCTATGGCTACACCTTC
TRBJ2-7 | . | . | TRBV2 | CASSDLSGLDYEQYF | TGTGCCAGCAGTGACCTCTCAGGGTTGGACTACGAGCAGTACTTC
TRBJ1-4 | . | . | TRBV7-9 | CASSSDAGGEKLFF | TGTGCCAGCAGTAGTGACGCGGGAGGAGAAAAACTGTTTTTT
TRBJ1-1 | . | . | TRBV5-5 | CASSLRQSTNTEAFF | TGTGCCAGCAGCTTGCGGCAGTCAACGAACACTGAAGCTTTCTTT
TRBJ2-5 | once | TRBD2 | TRBV7-6 | CASSLTSGGQGTQYF | TGTGCCAGCAGCTTGACTAGCGGGGGGCAGGGGACCCAGTACTTC
TRBJ1-6 | once | TRBD1 | TRBV9 | CASSVGTGASPLHF | TGTGCCAGCAGCGTAGGGACAGGGGCTTCACCCCTCCACTTT
TRBJ2-7 | . | . | TRBV4-1 | CASSRTNRDEQYF | TGCGCCAGCAGCCGCACGAACAGGGACGAGCAGTACTTC
TRBJ2-3 | . | TRBD2 | TRBV5-8 | CASSLGRGVTSGTDTQYF | TGTGCCAGCAGCTTGGGTCGGGGGGTAACGTCTGGCACAGATACGCAGTATTTT
TRBJ2-7 | . | . | TRBV11-2 | CASSLAVGLSYEQYF | TGTGCCAGCAGTCTTGCAGTCGGACTCTCCTACGAGCAGTACTTC
TRBJ2-7 | . | . | TRBV5-1 | CASSYEGTYEQYF | TGCGCCAGCAGCTATGAGGGAACCTACGAGCAGTACTTC
TRBJ1-4 | . | . | TRBV25-1 | CASGREGTNEKLFF | TGTGCCAGCGGTAGGGAGGGGACTAATGAAAAACTGTTTTTT
TRBJ1-2 | . | . | TRBV6-5 | CASRGILYGYTF | TGTGCCAGCAGGGGGATCCTCTATGGCTACACCTTC
TRBJ2-2 | . | . | TRBV30 | CAYAHGRDGELFF | TGTGCCTACGCCCACGGAAGAGACGGGGAGCTGTTTTTT
TRBJ2-7 | few | . | TRBV5-1 | CASSALGASKYEQYF | TGCGCCAGCAGCGCCCTGGGGGCCTCAAAATACGAGCAGTACTTC
TRBJ2-7 | once | TRBD1 | TRBV2 | CASSRQGLGYEQYF | TGTGCCAGCAGTCGACAGGGGCTTGGGTACGAGCAGTACTTC
TRBJ2-1 | . | . | TRBV9 | CASSVDGDSYNEQFF | TGTGCCAGCAGCGTAGACGGGGACTCCTACAATGAGCAGTTCTTC
TRBJ1-1 | . | . | TRBV19 | CASRGTLTPEAFF | TGTGCCAGTAGGGGGACCCTAACACCCGAAGCTTTCTTT
TRBJ1-1 | . | . | TRBV5-6 | CASSLGGFEAFF | TGTGCCAGCAGCTTGGGAGGGTTTGAAGCTTTCTTT
TRBJ1-2 | . | . | TRBV6-6 | CASRGKEFHGYGYTF | TGTGCCAGTCGAGGAAAGGAATTTCACGGCTATGGCTACACCTTC
TRBJ2-3 | . | . | TRBV2 | CASSEAGPPGDTQYF | TGTGCCAGCAGTGAAGCAGGGCCACCCGGGGATACGCAGTATTTT
TRBJ2-6 | . | . | TRBV6-1 | CASSEYGSGTSGANVLTF | TGTGCCAGCAGTGAATACGGGTCTGGGACCTCTGGGGCCAACGTCCTGACTTTC
TRBJ2-7 | . | . | TRBV6-6 | CASGAGSPGEQYF | TGTGCCAGCGGGGCAGGGAGTCCGGGTGAGCAGTACTTC
TRBJ2-5 | . | . | TRBV6-6 | CASSRAGTAGETQYF | TGTGCCAGCAGTCGAGCCGGGACTGCCGGTGAGACCCAGTACTTC
TRBJ2-6 | . | . | TRBV28 | CASSSHAGGSNVLTF | TGTGCCAGCAGTTCCCACGCGGGTGGGTCCAACGTCCTGACTTTC
TRBJ1-5 | . | . | TRBV10-3 | CASHSMGQPQHF | TGTGCCTCCCATAGTATGGGTCAGCCCCAGCATTTT
TRBJ1-5 | once | . | TRBV5-6 | CASSLRNSRGNQPQHF | TGTGCCAGCAGCTTGAGGAACAGTCGTGGCAATCAGCCCCAGCATTTT
TRBJ1-4 | . | . | TRBV19 | CASSIRGGGEKLFF | TGTGCCAGTAGTATCAGGGGAGGGGGTGAAAAACTGTTTTTT
TRBJ2-1 | . | . | TRBV19 | CASSMKGSGSNEQFF | TGTGCCAGTAGTATGAAGGGGTCAGGGAGCAATGAGCAGTTCTTC
TRBJ2-6 | . | . | TRBV5-6 | CASSFRPGRSVQGANVLTF | TGTGCCAGCAGCTTTCGCCCGGGGCGGTCAGTGCAGGGGGCCAACGTCCTGACTTTC
TRBJ1-4 | few | . | TRBV7-2 | CASSYGRNEKLFF | TGTGCCAGCAGCTACGGACGGAATGAAAAACTGTTTTTT
TRBJ1-1 | . | . | TRBV9 | CASSTRPERAEAFF | TGTGCCAGCAGCACGCGCCCCGAACGGGCTGAAGCTTTCTTT